Here is one T cell receptor (beta chain) with its context. A junction end diverges from the germline sequence, so it may reflect a read error. This sample is drawn from a study of T-cell reconstitution after alpha-beta-depleted transplantation in children. Unique molecular identifiers were used to barcode this TCRbeta library. Using its own MiXCR run on the PCR reads, TCRdb lists one record per CDR3 protein. This table holds hundreds of thousands of distinct CDR3 sequences, more than 10% found once. The TCR originated in a human donor who donated a stem cell graft to a child with acute lymphoblastic leukemia. Specimen: PBMCs from the stem cell graft donor, collected from the stem cell graft.

The CDR3 is CASTLRQGARLGCEQFF. CDR3 bases: TGTGCCAGCACCTTACGGCAGGGGGCGAGACTGGGATGTGAGCAGTTCTTC. J is TRBJ2-1 and V is TRBV7-9; 8 positions match TRBD1. The germline CDR1 and CDR2 sequences are SEHNR and FQNEAQ (reference sequence). The CDR3 runs 17 residues.